This T cell receptor (beta chain) was sequenced during a study of blood T cell repertoires in COVID-19. Across the whole study: Italy, Spain and the United States were the sources of the convalescent and acute COVID-19 samples. PBMCs, B-cell-depleted T cells, or T cells provided the cDNA or gDNA that made up the material.

Original data processing: Amplification from reference gene primers served as the basis for estimated nucleated cell counts. Profiled with immunoSEQ multiplex PCR; TCRdb holds only in-frame clones, not every one. V, J and clone size are taken as reported in that table, and D and trimming were inferred from the DNA itself. The top ten clones hold 4.2% of a sample with roughly 280,000 clones, roughly 84% of them seen once. Germline V gene sequence: CDR1 LGHNT, CDR2 FRNRAP. The CDR3 covers 21 residues. J lost 2 bases, V lost 5 bases, and 16 bases had no gene match. This TCR came from a man in his 60s with acute or convalescent COVID-19. This chain links TRBV12-5 with TRBJ2-6, with 12 bases fitting TRBD1. The sequencing sample was made of peripheral blood. CDR3 sequence reads: CASGPGQGAWTGRPGANVLTF. CDR3 bases: TGTGCTAGTGGTCCGGGACAGGGGGCATGGACGGGGCGGCCTGGGGCCAACGTCCTGACTTTC.